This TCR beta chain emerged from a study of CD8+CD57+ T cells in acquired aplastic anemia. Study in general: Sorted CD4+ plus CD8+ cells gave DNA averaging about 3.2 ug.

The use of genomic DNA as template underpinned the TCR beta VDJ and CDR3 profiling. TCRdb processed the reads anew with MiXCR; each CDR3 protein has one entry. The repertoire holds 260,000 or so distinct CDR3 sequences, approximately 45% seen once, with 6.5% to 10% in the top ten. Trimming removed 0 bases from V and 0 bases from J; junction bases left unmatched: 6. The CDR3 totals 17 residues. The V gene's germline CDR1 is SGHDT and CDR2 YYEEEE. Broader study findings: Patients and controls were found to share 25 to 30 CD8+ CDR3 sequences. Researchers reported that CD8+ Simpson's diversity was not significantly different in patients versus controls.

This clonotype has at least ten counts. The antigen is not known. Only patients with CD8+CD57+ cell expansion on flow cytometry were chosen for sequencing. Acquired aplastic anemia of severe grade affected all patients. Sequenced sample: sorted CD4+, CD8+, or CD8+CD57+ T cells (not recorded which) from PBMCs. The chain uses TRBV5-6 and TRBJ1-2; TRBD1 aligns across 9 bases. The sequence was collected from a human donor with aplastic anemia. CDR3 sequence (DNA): TGTGCCAGCAGCTTGGTAGTGGGACAGGGAGCTAACTATGGCTACACCTTC. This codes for CASSLVVGQGANYGYTF.